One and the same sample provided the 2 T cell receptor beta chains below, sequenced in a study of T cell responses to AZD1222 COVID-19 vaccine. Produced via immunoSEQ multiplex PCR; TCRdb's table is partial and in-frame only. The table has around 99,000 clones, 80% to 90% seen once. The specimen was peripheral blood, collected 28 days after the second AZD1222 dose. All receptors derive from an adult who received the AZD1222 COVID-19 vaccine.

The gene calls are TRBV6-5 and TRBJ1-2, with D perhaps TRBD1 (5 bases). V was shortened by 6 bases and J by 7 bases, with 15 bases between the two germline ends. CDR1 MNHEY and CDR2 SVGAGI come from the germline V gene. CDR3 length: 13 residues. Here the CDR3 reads CASSRDPRGGYTF. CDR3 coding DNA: TGTGCCAGCAGCCGGGATCCGAGGGGTGGCTACACCTTC.

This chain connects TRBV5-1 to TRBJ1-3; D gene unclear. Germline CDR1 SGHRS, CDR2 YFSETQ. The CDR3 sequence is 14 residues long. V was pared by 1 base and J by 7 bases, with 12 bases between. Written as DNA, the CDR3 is TGCGCCAGCAGCTTGATTCCGGGTCAGAACACCATATATTTT. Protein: CASSLIPGQNTIYF.